These 11 T cell receptor beta chains originate from one sample sequenced in a study of Tregs in tolerant kidney transplant recipients. Clones were sequenced by immunoSEQ multiplex PCR, and TCRdb holds only the in-frame ones, with some missing. The data show 45,000 to 55,000 clones, with around 90% seen just once and over 12% held by the top ten. Related graft donors supplied nonmyeloablative bone marrow transplants, and mixed chimerism was transient. Sequences were derived from CD8+ T cells from blood (PBMCs), sampled 24 months after the transplant. All receptors derive from a human patient who received a combined kidney and bone marrow transplant. These T cells may partly come from the graft donor.

The chain recombines TRBV27 with TRBJ1-1, with D perhaps matching TRBD1 (6 bases). This CDR3 region has 13 residues. Trimming pared 4 bases from V and 5 bases from J, leaving 11 bases between. Per the germline V gene, CDR1 is MNHEY and CDR2 is SMNVEV (reference sequence). In DNA, the CDR3 is TGTGCCAGCAGTTGGGGGCCAATAACTGAAGCTTTCTTT. Translating gives CASSWGPITEAFF.

The chain carries TRBV27 and TRBJ2-5; no clear D gene. The length of the CDR3 is 13 residues. The germline gives CDR1 MNHEY, CDR2 SMNVEV (reference sequence). Trimming took 8 bases from V and 2 from J, leaving 12 bases between them. In DNA, the CDR3 is TGTGCCAGCGCGGCCTTCGTACAAGAGACCCAGTACTTC. As protein: CASAAFVQETQYF.

The rearrangement uses TRBV5-3 and TRBJ2-7, with D unclear. Being an ORF, TRBV5-3 has a function that is uncertain. The CDR3 is 15 residues long. With 4 bases removed from V and 4 bases from J, the gap between germline ends came to 18 bases. The CDR3 loop is CARSQDGGGLYEQYF. DNA of the CDR3: TGTGCCAGAAGCCAAGACGGCGGTGGCCTTTACGAGCAGTACTTC.

The CDR3 reads CASSAAGGYTEAFF. The CDR3 region has the DNA TGTGCCAGCAGTGCCGCAGGGGGGTACACTGAAGCTTTCTTT. The chain combines TRBV27 with TRBJ1-1; 7 nucleotides agree with TRBD1. Germline CDR1 MNHEY, CDR2 SMNVEV (reference sequence). The CDR3 has 14 amino acids. The V segment lost 5 bases and the J segment 3 bases; nucleotides outside the gene matches: 6.

The rearrangement links TRBV7-6 to TRBJ2-7; TRBD2 matches at 7 bases. The CDR3 length is 17 residues. The germline CDR1 and CDR2 sequences are SGHVS and FNYEAQ. The J segment lost 2 bases and the V segment lost 5 bases, leaving 15 bases of the junction unmatched. CDR3 nucleotide sequence: TGTGCCAGCAGCACCTGGGGGGGTACAGAGGGACCCTACGAGCAGTACTTC. The encoded protein is CASSTWGGTEGPYEQYF.

J is TRBJ2-5 and V is TRBV15; TRBD1 matches 8 bases. The germline V gene encodes CDR1 LNHNV and CDR2 YYDKDF (reference sequence). This CDR3 is built from 17 residues. After removal of 3 bases from V and 2 bases from J, the junction contained 11 bases not matched to a gene. The chain's CDR3 is CATSRDYGTGGQETQYF. The CDR3 nucleotides are TGTGCCACCAGCAGGGACTACGGTACAGGGGGACAAGAGACCCAGTACTTC.

The chain carries TRBV30 and TRBJ1-5; 7 bases align to TRBD1. CDR3 length equals 13 residues. J was trimmed by 5 bases and V by 4 bases; bases with no gene match: 5. Germline V gives CDR1 GTSNPN, CDR2 SVGIG (reference sequence). The CDR3, as DNA: TGTGCCTGGATCCGGGACAGAGATCAGCCCCAGCATTTT. It encodes CAWIRDRDQPQHF. Full variable domain (outside the CDR3, taken from reference TRBV30 and TRBJ1-5): SQTIHQWPATLVQPVGSPLSLECTVEGTSNPNLYWYRQAAGRGLQLLFYSVGIGQISSEVPQNLSASRPQDRQFILSSKKLLLSDSGFYLCAWIRDRDQPQHFGDGTRLSIL.

The CDR3 coding sequence is TGTGCCAGAAGCTCTCGGGACAGGGACGTCTATGAAGCTTTCTTT. Its translation is CARSSRDRDVYEAFF. The V call is TRBV5-3, the J call TRBJ1-1, with 9 bases fitting TRBD1. TRBV5-3 is treated as an ORF (open reading frame) with a function not yet certain. The trim removed 3 bases at V and 7 bases at J, leaving 10 bases unmatched. The CDR3 spans 15 residues.

This clone turned up a few times. This sequence joins TRBV4-1 and TRBJ1-2, with D tentatively TRBD1 (6 bases). This CDR3 is 15 amino acids long. Germline V gives CDR1 MGHRA, CDR2 YSYEKL. The V gene lost 0 bases and the J gene lost 7 bases, with 15 bases spanning the gap. CDR3 nucleotides: TGCGCCAGCAGCCAAGATCGGGGAGGGGGGGGTGGCTACACCTTC. Amino acid sequence: CASSQDRGGGGGYTF.

Only one count was recorded for this clone. CDR3 sequence reads: CASSLLNTEAFF. For the CDR3, the DNA is TGTGCCAGCAGCTTGCTTAACACTGAAGCTTTCTTT. The genes are TRBV5-8 and TRBJ1-1; D is unclear. V was pared by 1 base and J by 2 bases, with 3 bases between. The CDR3 consists of 12 residues. CDR1 is SGHTS and CDR2 is YDEGEE in the germline V gene.

The chain couples TRBV9 to TRBJ2-5; D remains unclear. Germline V lookup: CDR1 SGDLS, CDR2 YYNGEE. V gave up 0 bases and J gave up 3 bases, with 12 bases separating them. This CDR3 is 15 amino acids long. The CDR3 coding sequence is TGTGCCAGCAGCGTAGGGCTGGCAGGCAAAGAGACCCAGTACTTC. Its translation: CASSVGLAGKETQYF.